Listed below are T cell receptor beta chains from one sample, sequenced in a study of T cell changes during pregnancy in multiple sclerosis. Here immunoSEQ multiplex PCR was the method, and the copy in TCRdb shows in-frame clones only, minus some. The sample consists of about 39,000 clones, 90% of them appearing once. The sample was CD4+ T cells from peripheral blood mononuclear cells, taken in the first trimester of pregnancy. Receptor source: a female donor in good health, enrolled as a control in a pregnancy study. CDR3s include the opening cysteine and the closing phenylalanine or tryptophan. Each record gives: J gene, D gene, V gene, clone size, CDR3 DNA, CDR3 protein. D genes are given only for firm matches. Size is stated for part of the rows, as once, few or many counts, or as a class when the clone is expanded.

TRBJ1-3 TRBD1 TRBV9 . TGTGCCAGCAGCGTAAGGACAGGGGCTGGAAACACCATATATTTT CASSVRTGAGNTIYF
TRBJ1-2 . TRBV4-2 once TGTGCCAGCAGCCAAGGGACTTATGGCTACACCTTC CASSQGTYGYTF
TRBJ1-5 . TRBV18 few TGTGCCAGCTCTCAGGGCAATCAGCCCCAGCATTTT CASSQGNQPQHF
TRBJ2-7 . TRBV4-2 . TGTGCCAGCAGCCAAGAAGAAGGACTCTACGAGCAGTACTTC CASSQEEGLYEQYF
TRBJ2-7 . TRBV6-5 . TGTGCCAGCAGAGCCTACGTTGCGGGCTCCTACGAGCAGTACTTC CASRAYVAGSYEQYF
TRBJ1-3 TRBD1 TRBV5-1 . TGCGCCAGCAGCGTGGGACAGGGGCGAAACACCATATATTTT CASSVGQGRNTIYF
TRBJ1-4 TRBD1 TRBV19 . TGTGCCAGTAGTGGGACAGCAACTAATGAAAAACTGTTTTTT CASSGTATNEKLFF
TRBJ1-5 . TRBV19 . TGTGCCAGTAGTCCGAGCCAGGGTTTGTCGCAGCCCCAGCATTTT CASSPSQGLSQPQHF
TRBJ1-2 . TRBV27 . TGTGCCAGCAGTTCCCCCCCGAACTATGGCTACACCTTC CASSSPPNYGYTF
TRBJ2-5 . TRBV7-2 once TGTGCCAGCAGCTTGGGGGGAAAAGAGACCCAGTACTTC CASSLGGKETQYF
TRBJ2-1 TRBD2 TRBV6-1 . TGTGCCACCCACCCAGCGGGGGGCTCCTACAATGAGCAGTTCTTC CATHPAGGSYNEQFF
TRBJ1-1 . TRBV9 . TGTGCCAGCAGCGGGCAGGTGAACCCGAACACTGAAGCTTTCTTT CASSGQVNPNTEAFF
TRBJ2-7 TRBD1 TRBV28 . TGTGCCAGCAGTCCCGGGACAGGCCAGAGAGAGCAGTACTTC CASSPGTGQREQYF
TRBJ2-1 TRBD2 TRBV7-3 . TGTGCCAGCAGCCGGCGGGACGGGGGGGCCCATGAGCAGTTCTTC CASSRRDGGAHEQFF
TRBJ1-1 . TRBV18 . TGTGCCAGCTCACCGGGTCAGGAGAACACTGAAGCTTTCTTT CASSPGQENTEAFF
TRBJ2-5 TRBD1 TRBV7-2 . TGTGCCAGCAGCTCAGGACAGGGGAGTTCGGAGACCCAGTACTTC CASSSGQGSSETQYF
TRBJ1-1 . TRBV14 . TGTGCCAGCAGCCATGGGGGAGGGTTCACTGAAGCTTTCTTT CASSHGGGFTEAFF
TRBJ2-2 . TRBV7-7 . TGTGCTAGCAGCCAAAGCCCGACCGGGGAGCTGTTTTTT CASSQSPTGELFF
TRBJ1-4 . TRBV7-9 . TGTGCCAGCAGCCGACTTACGGGGTTGGCCGAAAAACTGTTTTTT CASSRLTGLAEKLFF
TRBJ1-6 TRBD1 TRBV27 . TGTGCCAGCCGGACAGGGAATTCACCCCTCCACTTT CASRTGNSPLHF
TRBJ2-7 . TRBV21-1 . TGTGCCAGGTTGACGGGACAAAGCCCCTCCGGCGAGCAGTACTTC CARLTGQSPSGEQYF
TRBJ2-7 . TRBV7-9 . TGTGCCAGCTCCCCGGGGGGCTACTCCTACGAGCAGTACTTC CASSPGGYSYEQYF
TRBJ2-1 . TRBV6-6 once TGTGCCAGCAGTTACACACAGGGTCCTGAGCAGTTCTTC CASSYTQGPEQFF
TRBJ2-4 TRBD1 TRBV29-1 once TGCAGCGTCCTGACAGGGAACATTCAGTACTTC CSVLTGNIQYF
TRBJ2-1 . TRBV2 . TGTGCCAGCAGTGTACTAGGGGGCTCCTACAATGAGCAGTTCTTC CASSVLGGSYNEQFF
TRBJ1-6 . TRBV5-6 . TGTGCCAGCAGCTCAATTTCGAGAGCCTATAATTCACCCCTCCACTTT CASSSISRAYNSPLHF
TRBJ2-1 . TRBV7-2 once TGTGCCAGCAGCCTAAAACCCCGGCGGTCCCAAGCGGACAATGAGCAGTTCTTC CASSLKPRRSQADNEQFF
TRBJ2-3 . TRBV2 . TGTGCCAGCAGTGTGCGCAGGGGAAGCACAGATACGCAGTATTTT CASSVRRGSTDTQYF
TRBJ1-1 TRBD1 TRBV18 . TGTGCCAGCTCACCACGTGGGAACGGACAGGGCGAAGCTTTCTTT CASSPRGNGQGEAFF
TRBJ2-4 TRBD1 TRBV28 . TGTGCCAGCAGTATTAGGGGACAGGGAAACATTCAGTACTTC CASSIRGQGNIQYF
TRBJ1-2 TRBD1 TRBV9 . TGTGCCAGCAAACCGGGACAGGGCGACTATGGCTACACCTTC CASKPGQGDYGYTF
TRBJ1-6 . TRBV6-4 . TGTGCCAGCTCCCCCGGGCCCCGGGGAAGTTCACCCCTCCACTTT CASSPGPRGSSPLHF
TRBJ1-4 TRBD1 TRBV14 . TGTGCCAGCAGCCATAAAGGGGGCACTAATGAAAAACTGTTTTTT CASSHKGGTNEKLFF
TRBJ2-2 . TRBV7-2 . TGTGCCAGCAGCTTAGTAGGGGTAGACACCGGGGAGCTGTTTTTT CASSLVGVDTGELFF
TRBJ2-1 . TRBV7-9 . TGTGCCAGCAGCTCCCCACCAGGTCCTCGGCAGTTCTTC CASSSPPGPRQFF
TRBJ2-7 TRBD1 TRBV7-9 . TGTGCCAGCAGCACGCACCGACAGGGACCTTCCTACGAGCAGTACTTC CASSTHRQGPSYEQYF
TRBJ1-1 TRBD1 TRBV19 . TGTGCCAGTAGTAGACAGGGCGCTGAAGCTTTCTTT CASSRQGAEAFF
TRBJ1-1 TRBD1 TRBV30 . TGTGCCTCAACCTACAGGGGTATCCAGGGCACTGAAGCTTTCTTT CASTYRGIQGTEAFF
TRBJ2-7 . TRBV6-5 . TGTGCCAGCAGTTATAAGGGACAACTCTCCTACGAGCAGTACTTC CASSYKGQLSYEQYF
TRBJ1-5 TRBD1 TRBV18 . TGTGCCAGCTCTCCCGGACAGGGAGAACCCCAGCATTTT CASSPGQGEPQHF
TRBJ2-2 . TRBV6-1 . TGTGCCAGCAGTGAGGCAAGATCATACGCCGGGGAGCTGTTTTTT CASSEARSYAGELFF
TRBJ2-1 TRBD1 TRBV7-2 . TGTGCCAGCCTAATTGGGACAGGGGCCCTCGACTACAATGAGCAGTTCTTC CASLIGTGALDYNEQFF
TRBJ2-3 . TRBV6-4 . TGTGCCAGCAGTGACAGGGGCGGCGCAGATACGCAGTATTTT CASSDRGGADTQYF
TRBJ1-1 TRBD1 TRBV27 . TGTGCCAGCAGTCCTCGGGACAGGGTGTTGAACACTGAAGCTTTCTTT CASSPRDRVLNTEAFF
TRBJ2-7 TRBD1 TRBV6-5 . TGTGCCAGCAGGGAGCGACAGGGAAGCTCCTACGAGCAGTACTTC CASRERQGSSYEQYF
TRBJ2-3 TRBD2 TRBV11-2 . TGTGCCAGCAGCTCACGACTAGCGGGGGGGGATACGCAGTATTTT CASSSRLAGGDTQYF
TRBJ2-3 . TRBV5-1 . TGCGCCAGCAGCTTGGACAGAGGGACAGATACGCAGTATTTT CASSLDRGTDTQYF
TRBJ2-7 . TRBV11-3 . TGTGCCAGCAGCTCCACGGGGGGCAGTAGCTACGAGCAGTACTTC CASSSTGGSSYEQYF
TRBJ2-7 TRBD1 TRBV9 . TGTGCCAGCAGCGTTGGGGGACAGGGGTCATACGAGCAGTACTTC CASSVGGQGSYEQYF
TRBJ2-3 TRBD2 TRBV7-2 once TGTGCCGTCCGGACTAGCGGGGCCTCCACAGATACGCAGTATTTT CAVRTSGASTDTQYF
TRBJ1-5 TRBD1 TRBV5-8 . TGTGCCAGCACCCGCCGGACAGGGGCTCAGCCCCAGCATTTT CASTRRTGAQPQHF
TRBJ2-2 . TRBV5-5 . TGTGCCAGCAGTTACAGGACAGCGAACACCGGGGAGCTGTTTTTT CASSYRTANTGELFF
TRBJ2-5 TRBD1 TRBV19 . TGTGCCAGTAGTATGACAGGGGGGGAGACCCAGTACTTC CASSMTGGETQYF
TRBJ2-5 TRBD2 TRBV9 . TGTGCCAGCAGCTACGGGGGGGAGACCCAGTACTTC CASSYGGETQYF